The 14 T cell receptor beta chains given below trace back to one sample, sequenced in a study of CD8+CD57+ T cells in acquired aplastic anemia. Both TCR beta VDJ combination and CDR3 sequence profiling were carried out. Genomic DNA was the template for this profiling. Via MiXCR, TCRdb re-called the reads, giving one row per CDR3 protein. The sample holds around 170,000 distinct CDR3 sequences, about three fifths seen once. Material for sequencing was sorted CD4+, CD8+, or CD8+CD57+ T cells (not recorded which) from PBMCs. All receptors come from a human donor in good health.

This chain joins TRBV28 and TRBJ1-2; D is possibly TRBD1 (6 bases). Germline loops: CDR1 MDHEN, CDR2 SYDVKM. V was trimmed by 6 bases and J by 2 bases, leaving 16 bases between them. This CDR3 is 15 amino acids long. CDR3 amino acids: CASSPPSRGNYGYTF. CDR3 nucleotides: TGTGCCAGCAGCCCCCCTTCCAGGGGCAACTATGGCTACACCTTC.

The chain joins TRBV20-1 to TRBJ1-1; D unresolved. The germline V gene encodes CDR1 DFQATT and CDR2 SNEGSKA (reference sequence). The CDR3 is made up of 11 amino acids. Trimming pared 0 bases from V and 11 bases from J, leaving 10 bases between. The CDR3 loop reads CSARDRQRAFF. The CDR3 bases are TGCAGTGCTAGAGATCGGCAGAGGGCTTTCTTT.

As concerns this clonotype: Relative to the germline gene, one junction end is altered; a read error may explain this. This chain uses TRBV28 with TRBJ2-7; D is perhaps TRBD1 or TRBD2 (5 bases each). The CDR3 is made up of 16 amino acids. In germline, CDR1 is MDHEN, CDR2 SYDVKM. The CDR3 region is CASSFLGTSVSHEQYF. As DNA, the CDR3 is TGTGCCAGCAGTTTCTTAGGGACCTCAGTCTCCCACGAGCAGTACTTC. Full variable domain (rest looked up from reference TRBV28 and TRBJ2-7): DVKVTQSSRYLVKRTGEKVFLECVQDMDHENMFWYRQDPGLGLRLIYFSYDVKMKEKGDIPEGYSVSREKKERFSLILESASTNQTSMYLCASSFLGTSVSHEQYFGPGTRLTVT.

Comments on this clonotype: The junction differs from germline at one of its ends, possibly a read error. The rearrangement links TRBV9 to TRBJ2-3; D might be TRBD2 (6 bases). Germline values: CDR1 SGDLS, CDR2 YYNGEE. The CDR3 consists of 16 residues. CDR3 in amino acids: CASSPIAAWGADTQYF. DNA for the CDR3: TGCGCCAGCAGCCCTATAGCGGCCTGGGGTGCAGATACGCAGTATTTT.

This clonotype was detected only a few times. The chain is built from TRBV11-3 and TRBJ2-1; D perhaps matches TRBD2 (7 bases). CDR1 and CDR2 (germline): SGHNT, YENEEA. With 4 bases removed from V and 7 bases from J, the gap between germline ends came to 20 bases. This CDR3 region has 16 residues. The CDR3 DNA reads as TGTGCCAGCAGCTCGCGAACTAGCGAGGGGGGAAATGAGCAGTTCTTC. It translates to CASSSRTSEGGNEQFF.

This sequence joins TRBV6-1 and TRBJ1-1; D unclear. Looked up from germline, CDR1 is MNHNS and CDR2 is SASEGT. V was trimmed by 5 bases and J by 0 bases, leaving 22 bases between them. This CDR3 region has 18 residues. The CDR3 DNA reads as TGTGCCAGCAGTCCAACTAACACCAGAAGAAACATGAACACTGAAGCTTTCTTT. It translates to CASSPTNTRRNMNTEAFF.

Comments on this clonotype: A read error may account for a junction end that differs from germline. This chain uses TRBV6-2 or TRBV6-3 with TRBJ2-7; 9 nucleotides align to TRBD2. TRBJ2-1 matches the DNA end more closely, so the J call is doubtful. CDR1 is MNHEY and CDR2 is SVGEGT in the germline V gene. The CDR3 consists of 15 residues. The CDR3 DNA follows: TGTGCCAACAGTTTCATTAGCGGGAGCTTGGATGAGCAGTTCTTC. It encodes CANSFISGSLDEQFF.

This clonotype was observed once. The chain recombines TRBV9 with TRBJ2-1; TRBD2 aligns across 8 bases. CDR1 and CDR2 (germline): SGDLS, YYNGEE. The trim removed 2 bases at V and 9 bases at J, leaving 10 bases unmatched. The CDR3 spans 15 residues. The CDR3 nucleotides are TGTGCCAGCAGCGTGGGCGGGAGGAGAGTCGGTGAGCAGTTCTTC. It specifies CASSVGGRRVGEQFF.

The chain uses TRBV10-3 and TRBJ1-2; tentatively, D is TRBD1 (5 bases). Per germline, CDR1 ENHRY and CDR2 SYGVKD. With 2 bases removed from V and 0 bases from J, the gap between germline ends came to 13 bases. The CDR3 contains 16 residues. As DNA, the CDR3 is TGTGCCATCAGTGAGGGCGGGGCCCCAACTAACTATGGCTACACCTTC. It translates to CAISEGGAPTNYGYTF.

This clonotype was recorded at least ten times. The chain combines TRBV10-2 with TRBJ2-3; 7 nucleotides match TRBD2. CDR3 length: 16 residues. Germline V gene data show CDR1 as WSHSY and CDR2 as SAAADI. Unmatched junction bases numbered 11, after V lost 6 bases and J lost 2 bases. The CDR3 DNA is TGCGCCAGCAGCGCTTCTCGCGGGAGTCCCACAGATACGCAGTATTTT. Translation gives CASSASRGSPTDTQYF.

This clonotype has more than one count but fewer than ten. This chain joins TRBV30 and TRBJ2-7, with TRBD1 matching over 8 bases. The CDR3 contains 14 residues. Trimming at V came to 3 bases and at J to 9 bases, leaving 13 bases not matched to a gene. From germline, CDR1 is GTSNPN and CDR2 SVGIG (reference sequence). The CDR3 region is CAWRGADRGGVQYF. For the CDR3, the DNA is TGTGCCTGGAGAGGAGCAGACAGGGGAGGTGTGCAGTACTTC. The full variable domain, its missing parts supplied by reference TRBV30 and TRBJ2-7, is SQTIHQWPATLVQPVGSPLSLECTVEGTSNPNLYWYRQAAGRGLQLLFYSVGIGQISSEVPQNLSASRPQDRQFILSSKKLLLSDSGFYLCAWRGADRGGVQYFGPGTRLTVT.

This clonotype was detected ten times or more. V gene TRBV15 combines with J gene TRBJ1-4; possible D gene TRBD1, 5 bases. V dropped 5 bases and J dropped 0 bases, with 13 bases sitting between them. The CDR3 has 16 residues. Germline values: CDR1 LNHNV, CDR2 YYDKDF (reference sequence). The CDR3 region is CATSGWDGPTNEKLFF. DNA for the CDR3: TGTGCCACCAGCGGGTGGGACGGGCCAACTAATGAAAAACTGTTTTTT.

The chain joins TRBV2 to TRBJ1-2; D remains ambiguous. The CDR3 loop spans 12 amino acids. CDR1 is SNHLY and CDR2 is FYNNEI in the germline V gene. V was cut by 8 bases and J by 6 bases, with 13 bases left in between. This CDR3 is CASGTPPDGYTF. In DNA form, the CDR3 reads TGTGCCAGCGGTACCCCGCCAGATGGCTACACCTTC.

The V call is TRBV10-3, the J call TRBJ2-1, with 10 positions matching TRBD1. CDR1 ENHRY and CDR2 SYGVKD come from the germline V gene. The CDR3 is 13 residues long. The trim removed 9 bases at V and 6 bases at J, leaving 5 bases unmatched. CDR3 loop: CAIGTGDANEQFF. The CDR3 DNA sequence: TGTGCCATTGGGACAGGGGATGCCAATGAGCAGTTCTTC.